This entry lists 22 T cell receptor beta chains sequenced from one sample in a study of cytomegalovirus exposure and HLA in healthy donors (dated by TCRdb to 2015 to 2018). The receptor library was made with the immunoSEQ multiplex PCR assay. For the multiplex PCR, a mixture combining 60 forward primers for TCR Vbeta segments and 13 reverse primers for TCR Jbeta segments was used. TCRdb carries this immuneACCESS record with in-frame sequences only. Its versions omit some clonotypes, under half of them owing to an unresolved V gene in the studies checked, with the rest unexplained. In this sample the table shows around 170,000 clones, 78% of which occur a single time. Together, the top ten hold around 3.2% of the sample. Sequenced: PBMCs. These receptors originate from a woman in her forties or fifties in good health and CMV-seropositive.

This clone was observed a single time. V gene TRBV7-9 combines with J gene TRBJ1-6; TRBD1 matches at 8 bases. Germline V gives CDR1 SEHNR, CDR2 FQNEAQ (reference sequence). There are 14 residues in the CDR3. Trimming cost V 0 bases and J 10 bases; bases outside gene matches: 2. This CDR3 is CASSLARGQSPLHF. DNA of the CDR3: TGTGCCAGCAGCTTAGCCAGGGGGCAATCACCCCTCCACTTT.

CDR3 coding DNA: TGTGCCAGCAGTTACGGGGACAGCTTCCCGCAGTATTTT. It yields the protein CASSYGDSFPQYF. The genes are TRBV6-4 and TRBJ2-3, with 7 bases that match TRBD1. CDR1 is MRHNA and CDR2 is SNTAGT in the germline V gene. The CDR3 runs 13 residues. The V and J ends lost 5 bases and 10 bases, in that order; junction bases with no gene match: 9.

This rearrangement joins TRBV4-3 to TRBJ1-4; D might be TRBD1 (5 bases). The V end was cut by 0 bases, the J end by 8 bases, with 13 bases between. This CDR3 has 15 residues. Per germline, CDR1 LGHNA and CDR2 YSLEER. This chain's CDR3 is CASSQDDSPGEKLFF. The CDR3 DNA sequence: TGCGCCAGCAGCCAAGATGACAGCCCCGGGGAAAAACTGTTTTTT.

This chain connects TRBV15 to TRBJ2-1, with 9 nucleotides matching TRBD1. V shed 3 bases and J 6 bases; nucleotides not matched to a gene: 12. This CDR3 spans 17 amino acids. Germline V gene lookup returns CDR1 LNHNV and CDR2 YYDKDF (reference sequence). Here the CDR3 reads CATSRSSAQGAGNEQFF. CDR3 nucleotide sequence: TGTGCCACCAGCAGGAGCAGCGCACAGGGGGCGGGCAATGAGCAGTTCTTC. The full variable domain, in which reference TRBV15 and TRBJ2-1 provide the parts outside the CDR3, is DAMVIQNPRYQVTQFGKPVTLSCSQTLNHNVMYWYQQKSSQAPKLLFHYYDKDFNNEADTPDNFQSRRPNTSFCFLDIRSPGLGDTAMYLCATSRSSAQGAGNEQFFGPGTRLTVL.

The chain combines TRBV19 with TRBJ1-5; tentatively, D is TRBD1 (6 bases). CDR3 length: 15 amino acids. Trimming shortened V by 11 bases and J by 1 base, and 18 bases separated the two germline ends. CDR1 and CDR2 (germline): LNHDA, SQIVND (reference sequence). The DNA of the CDR3 is TGTGCCTGCAACAGGGACACCCGAAGCAATCAGCCCCAGCATTTT. Encoded protein: CACNRDTRSNQPQHF.

The chain is built from TRBV5-1 and TRBJ2-5; a weak D match, TRBD1 (5 bases). This CDR3 has 12 residues. The germline V gene has CDR1 SGHRS and CDR2 YFSETQ. V lost 4 bases and J 2 bases, leaving 6 bases between the germline ends. The CDR3 nucleotides are TGCGCCAGCAGCCGACAGCAAGAGACCCAGTACTTC. Protein: CASSRQQETQYF.

The genes are TRBV10-3 and TRBJ2-7; D possibly corresponds to TRBD2 (5 bases). The CDR3 runs 12 residues. The germline CDR1 and CDR2 sequences are ENHRY and SYGVKD. Trimming took 3 bases from V and 7 from J, leaving 10 bases between them. The chain's CDR3 is CAISDGVREQYF. The CDR3 DNA reads TGTGCCATCAGTGACGGGGTCCGGGAGCAGTACTTC.

This rearrangement joins TRBV14 to TRBJ2-5; D call uncertain. Trimming cost V 0 bases and J 5 bases, with 10 bases left between them. Germline CDR1 is SGHDN and CDR2 is FVKESK. The CDR3 runs to 14 residues. CDR3 sequence: CASSQDFRLETQYF. In nucleotides, the CDR3 is TGTGCCAGCAGCCAAGATTTCAGGCTGGAGACCCAGTACTTC.

V usage is TRBV5-8 and J usage is TRBJ1-6; a possible D gene is TRBD1 (5 bases). Germline-derived CDR1 and CDR2 are SGHTS and YDEGEE. The CDR3 is made up of 15 amino acids. V shed 4 bases and J shed 4 bases, with 12 bases lying between them. The DNA of the CDR3 is TGTGCCAGCAGCCAAGGACAAGTTTATAATTCACCCCTCCACTTT. Its protein product is CASSQGQVYNSPLHF.

This clone was picked up a small number of times. The chain uses TRBV6-5 and TRBJ2-2; unclear D gene. The germline V and J ends were trimmed by 0 bases and 4 bases, with 3 bases remaining between them. The CDR3 contains 13 residues. Germline CDR1 is MNHEY and CDR2 is SVGAGI. This CDR3 reads CASSYSSTGELFF. CDR3 nucleotide sequence: TGTGCCAGCAGTTACTCGAGCACCGGGGAGCTGTTTTTT.

This clone was picked up a small number of times. V is TRBV19 and J is TRBJ2-7, with 7 bases lining up with TRBD1. The junction had 3 bases not matched to a gene; V was cut back by 6 bases and J by 1 base. CDR3 length: 13 residues. Per the germline V gene, CDR1 is LNHDA and CDR2 is SQIVND (reference sequence). The CDR3 DNA follows: TGTGCCAGTAGCGAGACAGGGTCCTACGAGCAGTACTTC. This encodes CASSETGSYEQYF. Combining the CDR3 with reference TRBV19 and TRBJ2-7 gives the whole variable domain DGGITQSPKYLFRKEGQNVTLSCEQNLNHDAMYWYRQDPGQGLRLIYYSQIVNDFQKGDIAEGYSVSREKKESFPLTVTSAQKNPTAFYLCASSETGSYEQYFGPGTRLTVT.

The rearrangement links TRBV15 to TRBJ1-5; D might be TRBD1 (5 bases). Trimming took 5 bases from V and 7 from J, leaving 15 bases between them. The CDR3 length is 14 residues. Germline V lookup: CDR1 LNHNV, CDR2 YYDKDF (reference sequence). Here the CDR3 reads CATSASGRDQPQHF. CDR3 bases: TGTGCCACCAGCGCGAGTGGGAGGGACCAGCCCCAGCATTTT.

The gene calls are TRBV6-5 and TRBJ2-4; D not certain. This CDR3 contains 15 residues. Germline loops: CDR1 MNHEY, CDR2 SVGAGI. V was pared by 2 bases and J by 3 bases, with 11 bases between. CDR3 in amino acids: CASSYDGSGKNIQYF. In nucleotides, the CDR3 is TGTGCCAGCAGTTACGACGGTTCAGGCAAAAACATTCAGTACTTC.

The gene calls are TRBV5-4 and TRBJ2-1, with D maybe TRBD2 (5 bases). The CDR3 runs to 18 residues. Trimming shortened V by 0 bases and J by 3 bases, and 19 bases separated the two germline ends. The germline CDR1 and CDR2 sequences are SGHNT and YYREEE (reference sequence). Here the CDR3 DNA reads TGTGCCAGCAGCTTGGGAGGGAACATGGCGGTGAACTACAATGAGCAGTTCTTC. Encoded protein: CASSLGGNMAVNYNEQFF.

The rearrangement joins TRBV11-2 to TRBJ2-7; the D gene is possibly TRBD2 (5 bases). Germline CDR1 is SGHAT and CDR2 is FQNNGV. Trimming removed 7 bases from V and 1 base from J, with 11 bases in between. This CDR3 has 13 amino acids. The CDR3 is CASIPQRSYEQYF. CDR3 in DNA: TGTGCCAGCATCCCCCAGCGGTCCTACGAGCAGTACTTC.

This clone has at least ten counts. The genes are TRBV7-3 and TRBJ2-1; 11 bases align to TRBD2. The CDR3 length is 18 residues. CDR1 and CDR2 from the germline V gene are SGHTA and FQGTGA. Germline trimming cut 0 bases from V and 3 bases from J; bases unmatched to any gene: 7. The CDR3 DNA reads TGTGCCAGCAGCTTAACGTTAATTGGGACTAGCGGCTACAATGAGCAGTTCTTC. It translates to CASSLTLIGTSGYNEQFF.

A word on this clone: Mismatch with germline at one junction end may stem from a read error. This chain connects TRBV6-6 to TRBJ2-6, with a tentative D call TRBD2 (6 bases). The CDR3 sequence is 15 residues long. Germline V CDR1 and CDR2: MNHNY, SVGAGI (reference sequence). CDR3 DNA sequence: TGTGCCAGCAGTTGGGGGGACTCTGGGGCCAACGGCCTGACTTTC. Amino acid sequence: CASSWGDSGANGLTF.

The CDR3 is CATRSGTGDFEAFF. Here the CDR3 DNA reads TGTGCCACCAGATCCGGGACAGGCGATTTTGAAGCTTTCTTT. The V gene is TRBV18, the J gene TRBJ1-1; 8 bases line up with TRBD1. The CDR3 is 14 residues long. V lost 10 bases to trimming and J lost 7 bases; unmatched junction nucleotides: 14. CDR1 and CDR2 (germline): KGHSH, LQKENI.

The chain carries TRBV28 and TRBJ2-2; 7 nucleotides match TRBD2. Germline-derived CDR1 and CDR2 are MDHEN and SYDVKM. CDR3 size: 17 residues. With 6 bases clipped from V and 1 base from J, the junction kept 11 bases outside the gene matches. This CDR3 is CASRRGRGGGNTGELFF. CDR3 sequence (DNA): TGTGCCAGCAGACGGGGCCGAGGCGGGGGGAACACCGGGGAGCTGTTTTTT.

The chain carries TRBV18 and TRBJ1-4, with D possibly matching TRBD1 (5 bases). Germline values: CDR1 KGHSH, CDR2 LQKENI. This CDR3 contains 14 residues. The V end lost 1 base, the J end lost 6 bases, and 9 bases lay between the germline ends. This chain's CDR3 is CASSPRTMDEKLFF. The CDR3 DNA reads TGTGCCAGCTCACCACGGACAATGGATGAAAAACTGTTTTTT.

CDR3 sequence: CASSLRQGHQETQYF. The CDR3 DNA reads as TGTGCCAGCAGCCTGAGGCAGGGGCACCAAGAGACCCAGTACTTC. The chain combines TRBV11-3 with TRBJ2-5; perhaps TRBD1 as D (6 bases). Germline V gene data show CDR1 as SGHNT and CDR2 as YENEEA. V was cut by 5 bases and J by 0 bases, with 13 bases left in between. This CDR3 has 15 amino acids.

This clone has only one observation. The chain joins TRBV6-6 to TRBJ2-1; tentatively, D is TRBD2 (6 bases). This CDR3 spans 14 amino acids. Trimming stripped 2 bases from V and 8 bases from J, with 13 bases between. Germline V CDR1 and CDR2: MNHNY, SVGAGI (reference sequence). CDR3 protein: CASSYPGVSDEQFF. The CDR3, as DNA: TGTGCCAGCAGTTACCCGGGGGTTTCTGATGAGCAGTTCTTC.